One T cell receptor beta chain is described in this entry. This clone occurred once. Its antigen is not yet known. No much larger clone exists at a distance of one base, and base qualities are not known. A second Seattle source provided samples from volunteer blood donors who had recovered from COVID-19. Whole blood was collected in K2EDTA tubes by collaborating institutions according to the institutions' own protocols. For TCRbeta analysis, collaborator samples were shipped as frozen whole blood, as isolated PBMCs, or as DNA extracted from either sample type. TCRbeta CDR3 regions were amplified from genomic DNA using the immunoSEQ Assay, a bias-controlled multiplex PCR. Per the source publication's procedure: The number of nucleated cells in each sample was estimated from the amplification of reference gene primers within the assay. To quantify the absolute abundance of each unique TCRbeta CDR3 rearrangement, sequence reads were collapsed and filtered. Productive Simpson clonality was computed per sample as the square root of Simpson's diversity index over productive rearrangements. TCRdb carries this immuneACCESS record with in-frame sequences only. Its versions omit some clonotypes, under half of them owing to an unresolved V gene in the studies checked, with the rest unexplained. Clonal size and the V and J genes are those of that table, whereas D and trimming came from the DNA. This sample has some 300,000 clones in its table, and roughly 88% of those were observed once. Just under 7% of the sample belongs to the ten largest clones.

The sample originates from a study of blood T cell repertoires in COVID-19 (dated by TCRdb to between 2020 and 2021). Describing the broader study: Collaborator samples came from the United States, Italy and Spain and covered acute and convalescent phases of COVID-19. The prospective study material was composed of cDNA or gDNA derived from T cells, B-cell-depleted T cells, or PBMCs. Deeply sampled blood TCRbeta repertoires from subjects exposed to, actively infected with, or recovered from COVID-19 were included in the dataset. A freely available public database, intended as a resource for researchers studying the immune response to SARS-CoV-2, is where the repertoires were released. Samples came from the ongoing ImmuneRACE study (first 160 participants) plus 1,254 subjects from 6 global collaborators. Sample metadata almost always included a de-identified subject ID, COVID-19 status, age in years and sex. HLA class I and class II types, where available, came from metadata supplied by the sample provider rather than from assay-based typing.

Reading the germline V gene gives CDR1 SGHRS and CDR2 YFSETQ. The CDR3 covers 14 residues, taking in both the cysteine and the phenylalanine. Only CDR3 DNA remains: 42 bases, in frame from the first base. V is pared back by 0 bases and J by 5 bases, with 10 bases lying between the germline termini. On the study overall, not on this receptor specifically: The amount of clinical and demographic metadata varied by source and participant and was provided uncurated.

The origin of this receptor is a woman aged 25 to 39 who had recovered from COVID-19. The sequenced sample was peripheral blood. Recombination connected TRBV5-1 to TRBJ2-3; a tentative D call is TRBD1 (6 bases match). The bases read TGCGCCAGCAGCTTGGCACTAGGGGGAGATACGCAGTATTTT. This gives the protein CASSLALGGDTQYF.